This T cell receptor beta chain was retrieved from a study of blood T cell repertoires in COVID-19 (dated by TCRdb to the early 2020s). For the wider study: Samples covering the acute and convalescent phases of COVID-19 were provided by collaborators in the United States, Italy and Spain. The material from the prospective study consisted of cDNA or gDNA derived from T cells, B-cell-depleted T cells, or PBMCs. Subjects who had been exposed to COVID-19, were actively infected with it, or had recovered from it provided the deeply sampled blood TCRbeta repertoires that made up the dataset. A freely available public database, intended as a resource for researchers studying the immune response to SARS-CoV-2, is where the repertoires were released. The samples were drawn from two sources: the first 160 participants of the ongoing ImmuneRACE study, and fewer than 1,500 subjects contributed by 6 global collaborators. A de-identified subject ID, COVID-19 status, age in years and sex were almost always included in the sample metadata. Where HLA class I and class II types were available, the types were taken from metadata supplied by the sample provider, not from assay-based typing.

This clone has a handful of counts. The antigen it binds to is not known. One base away there is no much larger clone; base qualities are not given. The CDR3, from cysteine to phenylalanine, totals 15 residues. Only CDR3 DNA remains: 45 bases, in frame from the first base. V is shortened by 5 bases, J by 5 bases, and the region joining them spans 14 bases. Sequences SGHRS (CDR1) and YFSETQ (CDR2) are obtained from the germline V gene. Points the paper makes about the study in general: The amount of clinical and demographic metadata varied by source and participant and was provided uncurated.

At one collaborating source in Seattle, patients were enrolled during active infection and were followed longitudinally through the course of disease. Whole blood was collected in K2EDTA tubes by collaborating institutions according to the institutions' own protocols. For TCRbeta analysis, collaborators shipped samples as frozen whole blood, isolated PBMCs, or DNA extracted from either of those sample types. TCRbeta CDR3 regions were amplified from genomic DNA using the immunoSEQ Assay, a bias-controlled multiplex PCR. The paper's data handling went like this. The number of nucleated cells in each sample was estimated from the amplification of reference gene primers within the assay. Sequence reads were collapsed and filtered to measure the absolute abundance of every unique TCRbeta CDR3 rearrangement. For each sample, productive Simpson clonality was calculated as the square root of Simpson's diversity index across productive rearrangements. TCRdb took this table from immuneACCESS and kept in-frame rearrangements with V and J called. Such tables lack part of the clones; where checked against another copy, unresolved V genes explain under half of the gap, and the rest is unexplained. The V and J calls and clone size were taken over from that table, and D and trimming were inferred from the DNA. In all, the sample holds under 15,000 clones, and 60% to 80% of those were seen once. The ten most abundant clones make up more than 5.5% of the sample.

The chain uses TRBV5-1 and TRBJ1-6; TRBD1 is possibly the D segment (5 matching bases). Source material: peripheral blood. The TCR originated in a man aged 55-75 years with COVID-19, enrolled during active disease. Here is the DNA: TGCGCCAGCAGACCGCCGGGGGATCATAATTCACCCCTCCACTTT. It codes for CASRPPGDHNSPLHF.